The 7 T cell receptor beta chains below all came from one sample that was sequenced in a study of T cells in tuberculosis (dated by TCRdb to the late 2010s). Libraries were prepared through the immunoSEQ multiplex PCR assay. The source is immuneACCESS, and TCRdb retained only in-frame sequences with V and J called. Part of the clones is not carried over; for the studies checked, unresolved V genes explain less than half of this, and the remainder is unexplained. This sample is represented by 30,000 to 40,000 clones; 80% to 95% of them were singletons. Approximately 2.2% of the sample comes from the top ten. The sample's time point label, decoded: new active TB diagnosis, blood taken before or within 7 days of starting treatment. The specimen was PBMCs, collected at tuberculosis diagnosis. The receptors were sampled from an adult with tuberculosis.

Turning to this clone: Possible read error: a much larger clone is one base away. This sample includes further DNA sequences coding for the same CDR3. The genes are TRBV4-3 and TRBJ1-2; tentatively, D is TRBD1 (5 bases). Germline CDR1 and CDR2: LGHNA and YSLEER. The CDR3 loop spans 15 amino acids. Written as DNA, the CDR3 is TGCGCTAGCAGCCAAGAATGGGGCAACAACTATGGCTACACCTTC. It is translated as CASSQEWGNNYGYTF.

As concerns this clone: Other DNA sequences of this sample code for an identical CDR3. The genes are TRBV2 and TRBJ1-5; D not certain. Germline V gene lookup returns CDR1 SNHLY and CDR2 FYNNEI. V shed 8 bases and J shed 0 bases, with 11 bases lying between them. This CDR3 comprises 14 residues. CDR3 nucleotide sequence: TGTGCCAGCGGGCCCAGGCCTAGCAATCAGCCCCAGCATTTT. This translates into CASGPRPSNQPQHF.

The V call is TRBV30, the J call TRBJ2-7; a possible D gene is TRBD1 (6 bases). This CDR3 spans 14 amino acids. With 2 bases removed from V and 1 base from J, the gap between germline ends came to 12 bases. The germline V gene encodes CDR1 GTSNPN and CDR2 SVGIG (reference sequence). The CDR3 here is CAWSSGVGSYEQYF. The DNA of the CDR3 is TGTGCCTGGAGTTCAGGGGTCGGGTCCTACGAGCAGTACTTC. Combining the CDR3 with reference TRBV30 and TRBJ2-7 gives the whole variable domain SQTIHQWPATLVQPVGSPLSLECTVEGTSNPNLYWYRQAAGRGLQLLFYSVGIGQISSEVPQNLSASRPQDRQFILSSKKLLLSDSGFYLCAWSSGVGSYEQYFGPGTRLTVT.

This chain links TRBV28 with TRBJ2-7, with 8 bases aligning to TRBD1. Germline V gene lookup returns CDR1 MDHEN and CDR2 SYDVKM. J lost 4 bases, V lost 1 base, and 6 bases had no gene match. The CDR3 extends over 15 amino acids. CDR3 residues: CASSLLRRGLYEQYV. DNA for the CDR3: TGTGCCAGCAGTTTATTACGCAGGGGGCTATACGAGCAGTACGTC.

The rearrangement joins TRBV5-4 to TRBJ1-2; a weak D match, TRBD1 (6 bases). V was pared by 2 bases and J by 0 bases, with 8 bases between. There are 14 residues in the CDR3. CDR1 SGHNT and CDR2 YYREEE come from the germline V gene (reference sequence). CDR3 region: CASSFRGANYGYTF. CDR3 coding DNA: TGTGCCAGCAGCTTCAGGGGAGCTAACTATGGCTACACCTTC.

Written as DNA, the CDR3 is TGTGCCAGCAGTTTCTGGACTAGCGGGGGGGGTCGTGAGACCCAGTACTTC. The encoded protein is CASSFWTSGGGRETQYF. The chain combines TRBV28 with TRBJ2-5; 15 nucleotides agree with TRBD2. Trimming at V came to 3 bases and at J to 5 bases, leaving 7 bases not matched to a gene. This CDR3 has 17 amino acids. Germline CDR1 and CDR2: MDHEN and SYDVKM. Filled out from reference TRBV28 and TRBJ2-5, the complete variable domain reads DVKVTQSSRYLVKRTGEKVFLECVQDMDHENMFWYRQDPGLGLRLIYFSYDVKMKEKGDIPEGYSVSREKKERFSLILESASTNQTSMYLCASSFWTSGGGRETQYFGPGTRLLVL.

The V and J genes are TRBV29-1 and TRBJ1-2, with D perhaps matching TRBD1 (6 bases). Germline V gene data show CDR1 as SQVTM and CDR2 as ANQGSEA. The CDR3 consists of 12 residues. V dropped 3 bases and J dropped 3 bases, with 8 bases sitting between them. Written as DNA, the CDR3 is TGCAGCGTTGACGCAGGGGACTATGGCTACACCTTC. Translation: CSVDAGDYGYTF.